Here is one T cell receptor (beta chain) with its context. These data come from a study of shared clonotypes between healthy human individuals. For every subset, genomic DNA was evenly distributed across several immunoSEQ plates. Assay: immunoSEQ multiplex PCR; the TCRdb copy retains only in-frame clones and omits some. This table holds roughly 2.6 million clones, roughly 92% found once. Adult donors, all healthy and HIV-negative, had no recent acute infections or vaccinations. The TCR comes from a man younger than 35 in good health. The sequencing input was naive CD4+ T cells sorted from blood. The subset is: CD45RA+ positively selected.

The CDR3 DNA follows: TGTGCCACCAGCAGAGGGGTTCCTAATGAAAAACTGTTTTTT. Its protein is CATSRGVPNEKLFF. This chain links TRBV15 with TRBJ1-4; D remains ambiguous. The CDR3 runs 14 residues. The germline gives CDR1 LNHNV, CDR2 YYDKDF (reference sequence). The V and J ends lost 1 base and 3 bases respectively, with 6 bases between them.